This entry is about one T cell receptor beta chain. Per the original data handling: It was from reference gene primer amplification that nucleated cell counts were estimated. The data were produced by immunoSEQ multiplex PCR, yet TCRdb's version contains in-frame clones alone and is incomplete. Clone size and the V and J calls come from that table; the DNA yielded D and trimming. Here the sample spans over 35,000 clones, more than 70% being singletons. V lost 4 bases and J 0 bases, leaving 7 bases between the germline ends. CDR1 is SNHLY and CDR2 is FYNNEI in the germline V gene. This CDR3 comprises 14 residues. The entry originates in a study of blood T cell repertoires in COVID-19. Background on the study: T cells, B-cell-depleted T cells, or PBMCs provided the cDNA or gDNA that served as material.

The source material was peripheral blood. This clonotype was obtained from a man in his sixties with active or convalescent COVID-19. The chain links TRBV2 to TRBJ1-5; perhaps TRBD1 as D (5 bases). The CDR3 protein is CASSGTISNQPQHF. CDR3 sequence (DNA): TGTGCCAGCAGTGGGACAATTAGCAATCAGCCCCAGCATTTT.